This TCR beta chain was sequenced in a study of shared clonotypes between healthy human individuals. A word on this clone: The antigen is not known.

Only in-frame clones appear in the TCRdb table, and some are missing; sequencing was by immunoSEQ multiplex PCR. The repertoire holds more than 500,000 clones, with around 96% as singletons. Study results and caveats: Sequencing depth was expected to influence donor clonotype sharing.

CDR3 length equals 15 residues. The germline V gene has CDR1 MDHEN and CDR2 SYDVKM. With 8 bases removed from V and 8 bases from J, the gap between germline ends came to 21 bases. The sample taken for sequencing was naive CD4+ T cells sorted from blood. The sample's subset: CD45RA+ positively selected. The receptor was derived from a woman aged 30 to 39 in good health. The J gene is TRBJ1-4, the V gene TRBV28, with D perhaps TRBD1 (5 bases). The CDR3 DNA is TGTGCCAGCCGACCCTCGGCCGGGGGAGGCGAAAAACTGTTTTTT. This encodes CASRPSAGGGEKLFF.